This T cell receptor beta chain stems from a study of blood T cell repertoires in COVID-19. V was trimmed by 2 bases and J by 4 bases, leaving 13 bases between them. Germline V gene data show CDR1 as MDHEN and CDR2 as SYDVKM. The CDR3 is 15 amino acids. The protocol was immunoSEQ multiplex PCR, while the TCRdb copy is restricted to in-frame clones and leaves out a portion. The sample gives fewer than 200,000 clones, around 83% of which show up once; 1% to 1.2% is in the top ten. Sequenced sample: peripheral blood. The sequence came from a man in his forties with acute or convalescent COVID-19. The chain links TRBV28 to TRBJ2-3, with D tentatively TRBD2 (7 bases). CDR3 sequence: CASSLPGGRADTQYF. The CDR3 DNA reads TGTGCCAGCAGTTTACCCGGGGGGCGGGCAGATACGCAGTATTTT. The full variable domain, completed using reference TRBV28 and TRBJ2-3, is DVKVTQSSRYLVKRTGEKVFLECVQDMDHENMFWYRQDPGLGLRLIYFSYDVKMKEKGDIPEGYSVSREKKERFSLILESASTNQTSMYLCASSLPGGRADTQYFGPGTRLTVL.